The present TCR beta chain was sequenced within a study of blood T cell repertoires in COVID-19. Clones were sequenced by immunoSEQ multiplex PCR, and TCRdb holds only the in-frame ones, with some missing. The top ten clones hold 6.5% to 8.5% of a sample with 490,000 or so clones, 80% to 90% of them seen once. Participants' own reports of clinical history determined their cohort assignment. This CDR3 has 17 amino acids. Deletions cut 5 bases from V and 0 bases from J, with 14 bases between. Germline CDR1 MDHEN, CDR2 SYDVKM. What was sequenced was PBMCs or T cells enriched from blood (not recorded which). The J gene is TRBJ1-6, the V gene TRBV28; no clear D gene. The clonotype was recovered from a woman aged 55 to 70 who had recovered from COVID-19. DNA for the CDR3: TGTGCCAGCAGTGCCGGGATTTCGAGCTCCTATAATTCACCCCTCCACTTT. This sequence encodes CASSAGISSSYNSPLHF. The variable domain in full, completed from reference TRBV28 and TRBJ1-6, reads DVKVTQSSRYLVKRTGEKVFLECVQDMDHENMFWYRQDPGLGLRLIYFSYDVKMKEKGDIPEGYSVSREKKERFSLILESASTNQTSMYLCASSAGISSSYNSPLHFGNGTRLTVT.